This record covers a single T cell receptor (beta chain). The data derive from a study of blood T cells in healthy people across ages. The CDR3 contains 15 residues. Trimming pared 5 bases from V and 2 bases from J, leaving 15 bases between. Germline V gene lookup returns CDR1 SGHRS and CDR2 YFSETQ. Primed by a sample-barcoded 5' primer and a J-beta primer mix, a second PCR proceeded for roughly 7 to 12 cycles. TCRdb re-called the 5' RACE reads with MiXCR, one entry per CDR3 protein. The table records 780,000 or so distinct CDR3 sequences, more than 50% of them present only once. The rearrangement links TRBV5-1 to TRBJ2-3; D may be TRBD1 (6 bases). The clonotype was recovered from a man in his forties in good health. The sample consisted of blood. CDR3 bases: TGCGCCAGCAGGACTCGGACAGAGCTCACAGATACGCAGTATTTT. This encodes CASRTRTELTDTQYF.